These 25 T cell receptor beta chains share one sample of origin, sequenced in a study of blood T cell repertoires in COVID-19. Produced via immunoSEQ multiplex PCR; TCRdb's table is partial and in-frame only. The sample has about 210,000 clones; 85% to 90% are singletons. Input material: PBMCs or T cells enriched from blood (not recorded which). These TCRs come from a man aged 25 to 45 who had recovered from COVID-19.

The chain employs TRBV28 and TRBJ2-2, with 7 positions matching TRBD2. CDR3 length: 15 amino acids. The J segment lost 2 bases and the V segment lost 7 bases, leaving 7 bases of the junction unmatched. CDR1 and CDR2 from the germline V gene are MDHEN and SYDVKM. This chain's CDR3 is CASKVLAPNTGELFF. The CDR3 bases are TGTGCCAGCAAAGTACTAGCGCCTAACACCGGGGAGCTGTTTTTT.

The J gene is TRBJ2-7, the V gene TRBV6-6; 7 positions agree with TRBD1. This CDR3 comprises 16 residues. Germline trimming cut 0 bases from V and 0 bases from J; bases unmatched to any gene: 5. Germline V CDR1 and CDR2: MNHNY, SVGAGI (reference sequence). The CDR3 sequence is CASSYSKGAHSYEQYF. CDR3 in DNA: TGTGCCAGCAGTTACTCGAAGGGGGCTCACTCCTACGAGCAGTACTTC.

This sequence joins TRBV11-3 and TRBJ2-1, with D possibly being TRBD1 (5 bases). Trimming pared 2 bases from V and 7 bases from J, leaving 6 bases between. The CDR3 has 12 residues. In germline, CDR1 is SGHNT, CDR2 YENEEA. The CDR3 loop is CASSLQGNEQFF. The CDR3 DNA reads as TGTGCCAGCAGCTTACAGGGTAATGAGCAGTTCTTC.

The chain recombines TRBV25-1 with TRBJ1-4, with D unresolved. CDR3 length: 12 residues. Between the trimmed V and J ends, which lost 6 bases and 2 bases, there was a span of 4 bases. In germline, CDR1 is MGHDK, CDR2 SYGVNS. The CDR3 nucleotides read TGTGCCAGCAGGGAGACTAATGAAAAACTGTTTTTT. Protein product: CASRETNEKLFF.

The J gene is TRBJ2-5, the V gene TRBV18, with 8 bases matching TRBD2. The CDR3 covers 17 residues. V was pared by 0 bases and J by 5 bases, with 11 bases of the junction left unmatched. CDR1 is KGHSH, CDR2 LQKENI, per germline. CDR3 amino acids: CASSPPRTGGEVETQYF. The DNA of the CDR3 is TGTGCCAGCTCACCACCAAGAACGGGAGGGGAGGTGGAGACCCAGTACTTC.

The chain combines TRBV6-2 or TRBV6-3 with TRBJ2-7; D possibly corresponds to TRBD1 (5 bases). V was trimmed by 0 bases and J by 4 bases, leaving 13 bases between them. The CDR3 length is 15 residues. Germline CDR1 and CDR2: MNHEY and SVGEGT. CDR3 in amino acids: CASSYSFLQVYEQYF. The CDR3 DNA reads as TGTGCCAGCAGTTACTCGTTCCTACAGGTTTACGAGCAGTACTTC.

This chain connects TRBV19 to TRBJ1-5, with TRBD1 identical over 7 bases. The trim removed 5 bases at V and 4 bases at J, leaving 11 bases unmatched. CDR1 and CDR2 (germline): LNHDA, SQIVND (reference sequence). This CDR3 spans 16 amino acids. The CDR3 DNA is TGTGCCAGTAGTTTCTCCGGACAGGCCCTAAATCAGCCCCAGCATTTT. It encodes CASSFSGQALNQPQHF.

This clone was seen once. This chain links TRBV7-8 with TRBJ2-1; 11 bases fit TRBD2. In germline, CDR1 is SGHVS, CDR2 FQNEAQ. Germline trimming cut 0 bases from V and 7 bases from J; bases unmatched to any gene: 11. The CDR3 contains 18 residues. CDR3 bases: TGTGCCAGCAGCTTAGCTATAGCGGGAGGGCTACAATATAATGAGCAGTTCTTC. Protein: CASSLAIAGGLQYNEQFF.

This sequence joins TRBV6-2 or TRBV6-3 and TRBJ2-7; weak D call: TRBD2 (6 bases). CDR1 and CDR2 from the germline V gene are MNHEY and SVGEGT. The length of the CDR3 is 13 residues. V dropped 5 bases and J dropped 2 bases, with 10 bases sitting between them. For the CDR3, the DNA is TGTGCCAGCAGTGGACTACCTCCCTACGAGCAGTACTTC. It encodes CASSGLPPYEQYF.

CDR3 sequence (DNA): TGCGCCAGCAGCTTTTCCGGGACAGGGATCGATACGCAGTATTTT. It specifies CASSFSGTGIDTQYF. This chain connects TRBV5-1 to TRBJ2-3; 9 bases map to TRBD1. The CDR3 extends over 15 amino acids. Germline V gives CDR1 SGHRS, CDR2 YFSETQ. The J segment lost 6 bases and the V segment lost 2 bases, leaving 7 bases of the junction unmatched.

The chain carries TRBV21-1 and TRBJ2-5; whether TRBD2, the table's D call, matches the DNA was not checked. TRBV21-1 is listed as a pseudogene. The CDR3 extends over 17 amino acids. The CDR3 coding sequence is TGTGCCAGCAGCACCCGGACTAGCGGGGGGGCAAAGGAGACCCAGTACTTC. Its protein is CASSTRTSGGAKETQYF.

The chain combines TRBV2 with TRBJ2-1, with a weak D call TRBD1 (5 bases). Trimming removed 6 bases from V and 5 bases from J, with 14 bases in between. CDR1 and CDR2 (germline): SNHLY, FYNNEI. The CDR3 length is 14 residues. The CDR3 here is CASRLRVWDNEQFF. The CDR3 region has the DNA TGTGCCAGCAGACTCAGGGTATGGGACAATGAGCAGTTCTTC. The complete variable domain, with remaining parts taken from reference TRBV2 and TRBJ2-1, reads EPEVTQTPSHQVTQMGQEVILRCVPISNHLYFYWYRQILGQKVEFLVSFYNNEISEKSEIFDDQFSVERPDGSNFTLKIRSTKLEDSAMYFCASRLRVWDNEQFFGPGTRLTVL.

The rearrangement uses TRBV18 and TRBJ1-2; D is unclear. V lost 1 base to trimming and J lost 4 bases, with 4 bases between them. This CDR3 has 12 amino acids. CDR1 KGHSH and CDR2 LQKENI come from the germline V gene. CDR3 sequence reads: CASSPRPYGYTF. The CDR3 DNA sequence: TGTGCCAGCTCACCACGGCCCTATGGCTACACCTTC.

This clone has more than one count but fewer than ten. This rearrangement joins TRBV27 to TRBJ2-7, with unresolved D. Per germline, CDR1 MNHEY and CDR2 SMNVEV (reference sequence). This CDR3 spans 13 amino acids. V shed 2 bases and J shed 6 bases, with 11 bases lying between them. The CDR3 DNA follows: TGTGCCAGCAGTTTAGGGCAGGCCAGCGAGCAGTACTTC. Its protein is CASSLGQASEQYF.

This clone was seen a single time. This sequence joins TRBV5-1 and TRBJ2-5; D is uncertain. Germline V CDR1 and CDR2: SGHRS, YFSETQ. The V gene lost 0 bases and the J gene lost 1 base, with 7 bases spanning the gap. There are 14 residues in the CDR3. The CDR3 DNA follows: TGCGCCAGCAGCTTGGCCTACAGCCAAGAGACCCAGTACTTC. It codes for CASSLAYSQETQYF.

This chain connects TRBV7-2 to TRBJ2-3, with 10 positions matching TRBD2. The germline gives CDR1 SGHTA, CDR2 FQGNSA. J lost 2 bases, V lost 5 bases, and 13 bases had no gene match. CDR3 length: 18 amino acids. CDR3 region: CASSPRPGAGGLTDTQYF. CDR3 bases: TGTGCCAGCAGCCCCCGCCCGGGAGCGGGGGGGCTCACAGATACGCAGTATTTT.

J is TRBJ2-7 and V is TRBV27, with 9 bases matching TRBD2. Germline trimming cut 1 base from V and 7 bases from J; bases unmatched to any gene: 11. Per germline, CDR1 MNHEY and CDR2 SMNVEV (reference sequence). This CDR3 is 16 amino acids long. CDR3 DNA: TGTGCCAGCAGTTTATTGGCGGGAGGGCCTGCAGGAGAGCAGTACTTC. Protein: CASSLLAGGPAGEQYF.

At least ten counts were recorded for this clone. This chain connects TRBV2 to TRBJ2-7; weak D call: TRBD1 (6 bases). The CDR3 has 14 amino acids. V dropped 8 bases and J dropped 4 bases, with 18 bases sitting between them. Germline CDR1 SNHLY, CDR2 FYNNEI. The CDR3 sequence: CASGLQGWGYEQYF. The CDR3 coding sequence is TGTGCCAGCGGTCTACAGGGATGGGGATACGAGCAGTACTTC. Complete variable domain (other parts from reference TRBV2 and TRBJ2-7): EPEVTQTPSHQVTQMGQEVILRCVPISNHLYFYWYRQILGQKVEFLVSFYNNEISEKSEIFDDQFSVERPDGSNFTLKIRSTKLEDSAMYFCASGLQGWGYEQYFGPGTRLTVT.

The gene calls are TRBV29-1 and TRBJ1-1; 7 bases fit TRBD1. Losses at the gene ends were 3 bases for V and 4 bases for J; bases not matched to a gene: 5. Germline assignment: CDR1 SQVTM and CDR2 ANQGSEA. The CDR3 is made up of 13 amino acids. The DNA of the CDR3 is TGCAGCGTTGAGCACAGGGGAGGCACTGAAGCTTTCTTT. It is translated as CSVEHRGGTEAFF.

The V gene is TRBV11-2, the J gene TRBJ2-5; tentative D call: TRBD2 (6 bases). The CDR3 extends over 13 amino acids. Trimming left V 6 bases short and J 5 bases short, with 13 bases between. Germline V lookup: CDR1 SGHAT, CDR2 FQNNGV. Here the CDR3 DNA reads TGTGCCAGCAGTTGGTTTGGGGGGGAGACCCAGTACTTC. It translates to CASSWFGGETQYF.

The chain uses TRBV15 and TRBJ1-6; 10 positions match TRBD1. The V segment lost 3 bases and the J segment 5 bases; nucleotides outside the gene matches: 1. There are 15 residues in the CDR3. From germline, CDR1 is LNHNV and CDR2 YYDKDF (reference sequence). CDR3 in DNA: TGTGCCACCAGCAGGGACAGGGGGGATAATTCACCCCTCCACTTT. Translation: CATSRDRGDNSPLHF. Full variable domain (outside the CDR3, taken from reference TRBV15 and TRBJ1-6): DAMVIQNPRYQVTQFGKPVTLSCSQTLNHNVMYWYQQKSSQAPKLLFHYYDKDFNNEADTPDNFQSRRPNTSFCFLDIRSPGLGDTAMYLCATSRDRGDNSPLHFGNGTRLTVT.

The CDR3 DNA reads TGTGCCAGCAGCCGATCGAGTCCCTCTGGGGCCAACGTCCTGACTTTC. It translates to CASSRSSPSGANVLTF. The chain combines TRBV11-2 with TRBJ2-6, with unresolved D. The CDR3 is made up of 16 amino acids. Trimming took off 5 bases at V and 0 bases at J, with 11 bases between the two ends. In germline, CDR1 is SGHAT, CDR2 FQNNGV.

J is TRBJ1-2 and V is TRBV4-1, with 10 bases lining up with TRBD1. CDR1 and CDR2 (germline): MGHRA, YSYEKL. CDR3 length: 15 residues. The junction had 7 bases not matched to a gene; V was cut back by 2 bases and J by 7 bases. In DNA form, the CDR3 reads TGCGCCAGCAGCCAACCGCGAGACAGGGGGCTTGGCTACACCTTC. Amino acid sequence: CASSQPRDRGLGYTF.

The chain has TRBV7-2 and TRBJ1-2, with 9 positions matching TRBD1. With 4 bases clipped from V and 8 bases from J, the junction kept 11 bases outside the gene matches. The CDR3 runs 15 residues. Germline lookup yields CDR1 SGHTA and CDR2 FQGNSA. The CDR3 coding sequence is TGTGCCAGCAGCTCACGTCCCGGGACAGGGTGGGGCTACACCTTC. Its protein is CASSSRPGTGWGYTF. The whole variable domain, filled in from reference TRBV7-2 and TRBJ1-2, reads GAGVSQSPSNKVTEKGKDVELRCDPISGHTALYWYRQSLGQGLEFLIYFQGNSAPDKSGLPSDRFSAERTGGSVSTLTIQRTQQEDSAVYLCASSSRPGTGWGYTFGSGTRLTVV.

The table lists this clone with a few counts. CDR3 sequence: CASSLVSAGGYNEQFF. The CDR3 nucleotides read TGTGCCAGCAGCTTAGTTTCAGCGGGGGGGTACAATGAGCAGTTCTTC. The J gene is TRBJ2-1, the V gene TRBV7-6, with 10 bases fitting TRBD2. With 1 base clipped from V and 4 bases from J, the junction kept 4 bases outside the gene matches. This CDR3 has 16 residues. Germline CDR1 and CDR2: SGHVS and FNYEAQ.